This T cell receptor beta chain was captured in a study of blood T cell repertoires in COVID-19. Overall study context: Sites across the United States, Italy and Spain contributed samples from acute and convalescent COVID-19. The cDNA or gDNA used as material had been derived from T cells, B-cell-depleted T cells, or PBMCs.

Original analysis: Reference gene primer amplification gave nucleated cell count estimates. Using immunoSEQ multiplex PCR, the repertoire was profiled, and TCRdb retains in-frame clones only, with some absent. V, J and clone size were drawn from that table, and D and trimming were deduced from the DNA. The sample records approximately 49,000 clones, approximately 85% being singletons. The length of the CDR3 is 13 residues. Per germline, CDR1 SQVTM and CDR2 ANQGSEA. Trimming removed 6 bases at V and 0 bases at J, with 8 bases between. This clone appeared once. The sequenced sample was peripheral blood. The receptor was derived from a human donor with acute or convalescent COVID-19. The donor label of this sample is uncertain. The chain combines TRBV29-1 with TRBJ2-2; D perhaps matches TRBD1 (5 bases). In nucleotides, the CDR3 is TGCAGCGTGGACACCGCGAACACCGGGGAGCTGTTTTTT. This encodes CSVDTANTGELFF.